The present entry profiles one TCR beta chain with its context. Looked up from germline, CDR1 is MGHRA and CDR2 is YSYEKL. After removal of 0 bases from V and 2 bases from J, the junction contained 5 bases not matched to a gene. The CDR3 is 17 residues long. Generated by immunoSEQ multiplex PCR, the TCRdb table keeps only in-frame clones and is missing some. The profile shows 50,000 or so clones, roughly 90% of them singletons. This sample was included in a study of lymphopenia after photon versus proton radiotherapy. The material was peripheral blood, obtained from a patient treated with photon-based radiotherapy. The TCR was taken from a woman in her 40s with cholangiocarcinoma. This chain uses TRBV4-1 with TRBJ2-1; 9 bases map to TRBD2. DNA for the CDR3: TGCGCCAGCAGCCAAGATATGGCGGGAGGGGCCTACAATGAGCAGTTCTTC. Translating gives CASSQDMAGGAYNEQFF.